Listed below are T cell receptor beta chains from one sample, sequenced in a study of blood T cell repertoires in COVID-19. Measured with immunoSEQ multiplex PCR; TCRdb has only the in-frame clones, and not every one. The sample yields about 240,000 clones, 81% seen once. The specimen sequenced was peripheral blood. The receptors derive from a woman older than 75 with COVID-19, enrolled during active disease. The conserved cysteine and the conserved F or W are not part of the CDR3 here. A D gene is named only where the DNA matches it firmly.

TRBV19,TRBJ2-5,TRBD2,ASSTRTSGRETQY
TRBV5-1,TRBJ1-1,.,ASSLEGTHGAEAF
TRBV5-1,TRBJ2-2,TRBD1,ASSSSTGANTGELF
TRBV30,TRBJ1-1,TRBD1,AWSQTGYAF
TRBV5-5,TRBJ1-1,.,ASSSHGGVTEAF
TRBV5-4,TRBJ1-1,.,ASSLDSLLYF
TRBV25-1,TRBJ2-7,TRBD2,ASSRSGGSYEQY
TRBV6-5,TRBJ1-4,.,ASSYSPNEKLF
TRBV4-1,TRBJ1-2,.,ASSTFYTGNYGYT
TRBV5-1,TRBJ1-1,.,ASSLIYNSEAF
TRBV18,TRBJ1-1,.,ASSVAASEQGAAF
TRBV5-1,TRBJ1-4,TRBD1,ASSPDRADEKLF
TRBV18,TRBJ1-1,.,ASSPRQVRDTEAF
TRBV9,TRBJ2-1,TRBD2,ASSVAGMPLAGGNNEQF
TRBV5-4,TRBJ1-1,TRBD1,ASSFPGQGITEAF
TRBV18,TRBJ1-1,.,ASSQGNTEAF
TRBV6-5,TRBJ1-5,TRBD1,ASSIGQDQPQH
TRBV2,TRBJ1-1,TRBD1,ASLRTGVTEAF
TRBV5-4,TRBJ1-6,.,ASSPRGLHSPLH
TRBV30,TRBJ2-5,.,AWSPGDGRPETQY
TRBV6-5,TRBJ1-5,TRBD1,ASSQDRSSNQPQH
TRBV5-1,TRBJ1-2,.,ASSADSRQYGYT
TRBV28,TRBJ1-1,.,ASTTISLAF
TRBV5-1,TRBJ2-1,TRBD2,ASSLNSGTFNEQF
TRBV5-4,TRBJ2-1,TRBD2,ASSLEVHRTSGRAGQF
TRBV5-1,TRBJ2-5,TRBD2,ASSLGPTSGSLGGETQY
TRBV7-9,TRBJ2-5,TRBD1,ASSLTIQGRRETQY
TRBV6-1,TRBJ2-7,TRBD1,ASSVTGTGVSPPYEQY
TRBV27,TRBJ1-3,TRBD1,ASRPTGRNTIY
TRBV7-9,TRBJ2-7,TRBD2,ASSLAGGGSYEQY
TRBV5-1,TRBJ2-7,TRBD1,ASSLTGGTEDEQY
TRBV16,TRBJ1-2,.,ASSPYGRTQMGGYT
TRBV28,TRBJ1-2,TRBD1,ASTSQGQGLGYT
TRBV30,TRBJ1-5,.,AWSWDIDQPQH
TRBV11-2,TRBJ1-3,TRBD1,ASSPDRENTIY
TRBV2,TRBJ2-1,TRBD2,ASTKTGGENNEQF
TRBV27,TRBJ1-1,.,ASSLQADRMNTEAF
TRBV19,TRBJ1-2,TRBD1,ASSSRSGGAYGYT
TRBV28,TRBJ1-5,.,ASIREGLRNQPQH
TRBV6-5,TRBJ1-5,.,ASSGHRAIQPQH
TRBV5-1,TRBJ2-7,TRBD2,ASSFPGLANEGREQY
TRBV28,TRBJ1-3,.,ASSLPSVLRGNTIY
TRBV15,TRBJ1-1,.,ATSRGPETEAF